The source of this TCR beta chain is a study of monozygotic twins with inflammatory bowel disease. General study points: Variability in patient repertoires may have come partly from differing immunosuppressive treatments. Different subtypes (of T cells) could not be told apart from one another.

Every TCR library consumed around 4,000 ng of total RNA. The UMIs contained a 6-nucleotide sample barcode. They were added by template switching during cDNA synthesis. Reprocessing the 5' RACE reads, TCRdb reports a single entry for every CDR3 protein and omits DNA. Found here are 300,000 to 450,000 distinct CDR3 sequences; the top ten clones hold 2% to 3%. This CDR3 comprises 16 residues. CDR1 MGHRA and CDR2 YSYEKL come from the germline V gene. Notes on this clonotype: Its matching antigen is unknown.

This TCR came from a human donor with ulcerative colitis or Crohn's disease, or a healthy co-twin of an affected twin (not recorded which). Specimen: blood. J is TRBJ1-5 and V is TRBV4-1. The CDR3 here is CASSQDWTSETLPQHF.